Sequencing of this T cell receptor beta chain was carried out in a study of patients and donors after allogeneic stem cell transplantation. Via MiXCR, TCRdb re-called the RT-PCR reads, giving one row per CDR3 protein. The table lists 37,000 or so distinct CDR3 sequences, 30% to 40% of them singletons. The V gene's germline CDR1 is KGHSH and CDR2 LQKENI. Losses at the gene ends were 3 bases for V and 3 bases for J; bases not matched to a gene: 0. The CDR3 extends over 13 amino acids. Sequencing used blood, either unsorted or a sorted T cell fraction (not recorded which). This TCR was recovered from a human donor who was either an allogeneic HSCT recipient or a stem cell or donor lymphocyte infusion donor (not recorded which). It is not recorded whose cells these are; they may come from a transplant donor. The rearrangement links TRBV18 to TRBJ2-5, with TRBD2 identical over 8 bases. CDR3 residues: CASSPGLEETQYF. CDR3 in DNA: TGTGCCAGCTCACCGGGACTAGAAGAGACCCAGTACTTC.